This TCR beta chain was documented in a study of early T cells in non-severe SARS-CoV-2 infection. This clonotype was observed many times. The germline V gene encodes CDR1 SEHNR and CDR2 FQNEAQ (reference sequence). V lost 2 bases, J lost 3 bases, and 2 bases stayed unmatched. The CDR3 sequence is 14 residues long. Each cDNA molecule carried a unique molecular identifier. TCRdb processed the 5' RACE reads anew with MiXCR; each CDR3 protein has one entry. The table lists 20,000 to 25,000 distinct CDR3 sequences, around 3.3% of them singletons. The chain is built from TRBV7-9 and TRBJ2-3; 7 bases line up with TRBD2. The TCR originated in an adult who was a healthcare worker with PCR-confirmed SARS-CoV-2 infection or an uninfected control (not recorded which). The sample was whole blood. Here the CDR3 DNA reads TGTGCCAGCAGCTTAACGGGGGGTACAGATACGCAGTATTTT. It specifies CASSLTGGTDTQYF.